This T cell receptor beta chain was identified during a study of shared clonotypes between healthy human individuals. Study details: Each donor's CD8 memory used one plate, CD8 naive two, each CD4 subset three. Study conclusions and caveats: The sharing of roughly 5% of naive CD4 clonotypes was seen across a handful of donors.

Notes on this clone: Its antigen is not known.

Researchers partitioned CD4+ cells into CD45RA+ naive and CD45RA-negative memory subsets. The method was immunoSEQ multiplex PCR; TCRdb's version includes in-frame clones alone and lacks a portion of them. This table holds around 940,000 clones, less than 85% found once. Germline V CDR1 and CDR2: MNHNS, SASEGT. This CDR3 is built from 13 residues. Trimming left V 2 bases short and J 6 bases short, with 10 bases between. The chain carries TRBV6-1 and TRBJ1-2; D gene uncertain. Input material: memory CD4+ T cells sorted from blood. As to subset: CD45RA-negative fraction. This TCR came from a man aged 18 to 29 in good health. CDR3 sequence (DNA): TGTGCCAGCAGTGAAAAAGGCCGGGATGGCTACACCTTC. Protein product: CASSEKGRDGYTF.